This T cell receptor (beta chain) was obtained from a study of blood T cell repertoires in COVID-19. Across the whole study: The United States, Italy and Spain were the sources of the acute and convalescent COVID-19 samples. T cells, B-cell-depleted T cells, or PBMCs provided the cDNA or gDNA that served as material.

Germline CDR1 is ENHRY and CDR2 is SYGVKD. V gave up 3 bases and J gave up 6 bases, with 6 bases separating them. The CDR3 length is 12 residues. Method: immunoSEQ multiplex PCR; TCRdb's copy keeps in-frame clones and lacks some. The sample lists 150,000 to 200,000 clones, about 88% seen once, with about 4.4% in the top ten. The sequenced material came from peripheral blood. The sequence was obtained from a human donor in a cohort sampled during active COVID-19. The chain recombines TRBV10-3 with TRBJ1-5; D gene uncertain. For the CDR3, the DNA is TGTGCCATCAGTGATGAGGGTCAGCCCCAGCATTTT. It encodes CAISDEGQPQHF.